One and the same sample provided the 14 T cell receptor beta chains below, sequenced in a study of T-cell reconstitution after alpha-beta-depleted transplantation in children. A TCRbeta library incorporating unique molecular identifiers was prepared. One entry per CDR3 protein, called by TCRdb with MiXCR from the PCR reads. Among 400,000 to 500,000 distinct CDR3 sequences, approximately 11% were seen once, and the ten largest hold roughly 5%. The sample was PBMCs from the stem cell graft donor, taken from the stem cell graft. Source of these receptors: a human donor who donated a stem cell graft to a child with acute myeloid leukemia.

The V gene is TRBV7-9, the J gene TRBJ1-1, with a weak D call TRBD1 (6 bases). Trimming took off 5 bases at V and 4 bases at J, with 14 bases between the two ends. CDR3 size: 14 residues. Per the germline V gene, CDR1 is SEHNR and CDR2 is FQNEAQ (reference sequence). The CDR3 coding sequence is TGTGCCAGCAGCCCCTTGGGGGGGCTCACTGAAGCTTTCTTT. Its translation: CASSPLGGLTEAFF.

This clonotype was seen repeatedly, ten times or more. The V call is TRBV7-2, the J call TRBJ2-3; D ambiguous. The CDR3 is 15 amino acids. V lost 1 base and J 5 bases, leaving 13 bases between the germline ends. Germline V gene data show CDR1 as SGHTA and CDR2 as FQGNSA. The CDR3 coding sequence is TGTGCCAGCAGCTTAGTAGTCAGCCAGGTAGATACGCAGTATTTT. It is translated as CASSLVVSQVDTQYF.

V is TRBV29-1 and J is TRBJ2-2; the D is unclear. The V gene's germline CDR1 is SQVTM and CDR2 ANQGSEA. V was shortened by 3 bases and J by 3 bases, with 11 bases between the two germline ends. This CDR3 comprises 14 residues. This CDR3 reads CSVDLSRDTGELFF. CDR3 coding DNA: TGCAGCGTTGACCTGTCCCGGGACACCGGGGAGCTGTTTTTT.

This clonotype was seen only a few times. J is TRBJ2-2 and V is TRBV27; the match to TRBD2 covers 10 bases. CDR1 is MNHEY, CDR2 SMNVEV, per germline (reference sequence). Trimming took 3 bases from V and 4 from J; bases not matched to a gene: 8. This CDR3 has 17 residues. The CDR3 sequence: CASSFWGVAGGTGELFF. CDR3 DNA sequence: TGTGCCAGCAGTTTTTGGGGCGTAGCGGGGGGCACCGGGGAGCTGTTTTTT.

The sample holds a few counts of this clonotype. The rearrangement joins TRBV15 to TRBJ2-2; D is tentatively TRBD1 or TRBD2 (5 bases each). Trimming took 3 bases from V and 0 from J, leaving 8 bases between them. The V gene's germline CDR1 is LNHNV and CDR2 YYDKDF (reference sequence). The CDR3 totals 15 residues. The CDR3 sequence is CATSSGTTNTGELFF. The CDR3 DNA follows: TGTGCCACCAGCAGCGGGACCACGAACACCGGGGAGCTGTTTTTT.

Many counts were recorded for this clonotype. The V and J genes are TRBV5-1 and TRBJ2-3, with D unresolved. Germline lookup yields CDR1 SGHRS and CDR2 YFSETQ. This CDR3 has 13 amino acids. V was clipped by 2 bases and J by 3 bases, with 7 bases between them. CDR3 amino acids: CASSFSMTDTQYF. Written as DNA, the CDR3 is TGCGCCAGCAGCTTCTCTATGACAGATACGCAGTATTTT.

The J gene is TRBJ1-6, the V gene TRBV25-1; D is unresolved. Per germline, CDR1 MGHDK and CDR2 SYGVNS. V gave up 3 bases and J gave up 3 bases, with 6 bases separating them. This CDR3 spans 14 amino acids. CDR3 bases: TGTGCCAGCAGTGAGTCCGACTATAATTCACCCCTCCACTTT. Its translation is CASSESDYNSPLHF.

At least ten counts were recorded for this clonotype. This sequence joins TRBV7-2 and TRBJ2-5, with D uncertain. There are 13 residues in the CDR3. Germline V gene sequence: CDR1 SGHTA, CDR2 FQGNSA. Trimming cost V 3 bases and J 5 bases, with 10 bases left between them. The CDR3 spells CASSFSSRETQYF. The CDR3 bases are TGTGCCAGCAGCTTCTCCTCTCGGGAGACCCAGTACTTC.

This clonotype has just a few counts. The V gene is TRBV15, the J gene TRBJ2-2; TRBD2 is a possible D gene (6 bases). The germline V gene encodes CDR1 LNHNV and CDR2 YYDKDF (reference sequence). V was clipped by 1 base and J by 2 bases, with 11 bases between them. This CDR3 comprises 16 residues. The CDR3 DNA follows: TGTGCCACCAGCAGAGGGCTAGCGATAAACACCGGGGAGCTGTTTTTT. Protein: CATSRGLAINTGELFF. The full variable domain, its missing parts supplied by reference TRBV15 and TRBJ2-2, is DAMVIQNPRYQVTQFGKPVTLSCSQTLNHNVMYWYQQKSSQAPKLLFHYYDKDFNNEADTPDNFQSRRPNTSFCFLDIRSPGLGDTAMYLCATSRGLAINTGELFFGEGSRLTVL.

This clonotype was found many times. The V call is TRBV12-3 or TRBV12-4, the J call TRBJ1-5; D uncertain. The V and J ends lost 9 bases and 1 base respectively, with 7 bases between them. CDR3 length: 12 residues. CDR3 sequence (DNA): TGTGCCAGTGCATCGAGCAATCAGCCCCAGCATTTT. This codes for CASASSNQPQHF.

This clonotype came up a few times. The chain links TRBV29-1 to TRBJ2-7; TRBD1 might be the D (5 bases). Germline V gene data show CDR1 as SQVTM and CDR2 as ANQGSEA. The CDR3 runs 12 residues. V dropped 6 bases and J dropped 3 bases, with 12 bases sitting between them. The CDR3 DNA sequence: TGCAGCGTGGACGTCCAGGGCTACGAGCAGTACTTC. Its protein is CSVDVQGYEQYF.

The table lists this clonotype with a few counts. J is TRBJ2-1 and V is TRBV5-1; D might be TRBD1 (6 bases). Trimming pared 0 bases from V and 4 bases from J, leaving 8 bases between. The CDR3 contains 14 residues. Germline assignment: CDR1 SGHRS and CDR2 YFSETQ. CDR3 in DNA: TGCGCCAGCAGCTTGGTTGGACAGTACAATGAGCAGTTCTTC. Protein sequence: CASSLVGQYNEQFF.

This clonotype has more than one count but fewer than ten. The chain couples TRBV9 to TRBJ2-1; 7 bases match TRBD2. This CDR3 spans 16 amino acids. Germline CDR1 reads SGDLS; CDR2 reads YYNGEE. The V gene end was trimmed by 3 bases and the J gene end by 8 bases; junction bases not matched to a gene: 14. CDR3: CASSGPSGDGGDEQFF. The CDR3 DNA is TGTGCCAGCAGCGGACCGAGCGGGGATGGAGGCGATGAGCAGTTCTTC.

The chain joins TRBV11-2 to TRBJ1-1; TRBD1 might be the D (6 bases). The CDR3 has 19 residues. CDR1 and CDR2 from the germline V gene are SGHAT and FQNNGV. V shed 7 bases and J shed 0 bases, with 27 bases lying between them. The CDR3 nucleotides are TGTGCCAGCACCGACACCCCACTCGGACAGCGATCAATGAACACTGAAGCTTTCTTT. Amino acids: CASTDTPLGQRSMNTEAFF.